This TCR beta chain came from a study of T cells after yellow fever vaccination. This CDR3 has 14 residues. The trim removed 4 bases at V and 3 bases at J, leaving 4 bases unmatched. Germline CDR1 SGHTA, CDR2 FQGNSA. Study-level results: Clonotypes found in both CD4 and CD8 compartments made up a small share.

Notes on this clonotype: Its antigen is not identified.

One entry per CDR3 protein results from TCRdb running MiXCR on the 5' RACE reads. Of 360,000 or so distinct CDR3 sequences listed, approximately 10% were seen once; the top ten hold more than 15%. This chain joins TRBV7-2 and TRBJ2-7, with TRBD1 identical over 9 bases. This TCR derives from a young man who received the YFV17D yellow fever vaccine. The source material was PBMCs, sampled on the day of the first yellow fever vaccination. CDR3 region: CASSSQTGGYEQYF. The CDR3 coding sequence is TGTGCCAGCAGCTCACAGACAGGGGGCTACGAGCAGTACTTC.